The clone carrying this T cell receptor beta chain has only a few counts. TCRdb reprocessed the RT-PCR reads with MiXCR, giving one entry per CDR3 protein. The table shows roughly 230,000 distinct CDR3 sequences, with 13% to 15% occurring only once. The data derive from a study of patients and donors after allogeneic stem cell transplantation. Trimming left V 3 bases short and J 1 base short, with 13 bases between. This CDR3 is built from 16 residues. Germline CDR1 and CDR2: SNHLY and FYNNEI. The sequencing sample was made of blood, either unsorted or a sorted T cell fraction (not recorded which). This TCR was sampled from a human donor who was either an allogeneic HSCT recipient or a stem cell or donor lymphocyte infusion donor (not recorded which). It is not recorded whose cells these are; they may come from a transplant donor. The V and J genes are TRBV2 and TRBJ1-5; D uncertain. The CDR3 sequence is CASSEGTFGSNQPQHF. CDR3 DNA sequence: TGTGCCAGCAGTGAGGGAACCTTCGGGAGCAATCAGCCCCAGCATTTT.